A single sample is the source of the 3 T cell receptor beta chains below, sequenced in a study of T cell responses to AZD1222 COVID-19 vaccine. Libraries were prepared by immunoSEQ multiplex PCR; TCRdb keeps only in-frame clonotypes and omits some of them. The sample has about 150,000 clones, over 75% seen once; the top ten hold roughly 5.4%. Here the sequenced sample was peripheral blood, taken 28 days after the second dose of the MenACWY control vaccine. Receptors were obtained from an adult who received the MenACWY meningococcal vaccine as a control.

The CDR3 DNA reads TGTGCCACCAGCAGGGACAGGATCAATCAGCCCCAGCATTTT. Translation gives CATSRDRINQPQHF. This chain joins TRBV15 and TRBJ1-5; 7 positions match TRBD1. V shed 3 bases and J 3 bases; nucleotides not matched to a gene: 2. Germline CDR1 reads LNHNV; CDR2 reads YYDKDF (reference sequence). CDR3 size: 14 residues.

This chain connects TRBV7-6 to TRBJ1-2, with D hard to call. CDR1 and CDR2 (germline): SGHVS, FNYEAQ. V was cut by 5 bases and J by 2 bases, with 6 bases left in between. The CDR3 has 12 residues. The CDR3 DNA follows: TGTGCCAGCAGCCCTGGCAACTATGGCTACACCTTC. Amino acids: CASSPGNYGYTF.

This rearrangement joins TRBV27 to TRBJ1-2; D may be TRBD1 (5 bases). CDR3 size: 11 residues. The germline CDR1 and CDR2 sequences are MNHEY and SMNVEV (reference sequence). Trimming cost V 3 bases and J 7 bases, with 6 bases left between them. The CDR3 DNA reads as TGTGCCAGCAGTTTTAGGGGTGGCTACACCTTC. This translates into CASSFRGGYTF.